These 29 T cell receptor beta chains were all obtained from the same sample, sequenced in a study of siplizumab effects on memory and regulatory T cells. The method was immunoSEQ multiplex PCR; TCRdb's version includes in-frame clones alone and lacks a portion of them. The data contain roughly 60,000 clones, roughly 96% of them seen just once; the ten biggest clones take up about 0.095%. The specimen was naive CD8+ T cells sorted from blood. Receptors were obtained from a human donor in good health.

The chain uses TRBV27 and TRBJ2-1, with D maybe TRBD2 (5 bases). Germline V gene sequence: CDR1 MNHEY, CDR2 SMNVEV (reference sequence). The germline V and J ends were trimmed by 2 bases and 1 base, with 12 bases remaining between them. CDR3 length equals 16 residues. The CDR3 protein is CASSLSHPGSYNEQFF. CDR3 in DNA: TGTGCCAGCAGTTTAAGCCACCCGGGGTCCTACAATGAGCAGTTCTTC.

This rearrangement joins TRBV6-5 to TRBJ2-6; D gene unclear. Trimming shortened V by 5 bases and J by 2 bases, and 10 bases separated the two germline ends. This CDR3 is 15 amino acids long. Per the germline V gene, CDR1 is MNHEY and CDR2 is SVGAGI. DNA of the CDR3: TGTGCCAGCAGTAGCACAGATGCTGGGGCCAACGTCCTGACTTTC. It is translated as CASSSTDAGANVLTF.

This chain links TRBV11-2 with TRBJ2-1, with D possibly matching TRBD1 (5 bases). V was trimmed by 4 bases and J by 7 bases, leaving 8 bases between them. This CDR3 is 12 amino acids long. Germline CDR1 reads SGHAT; CDR2 reads FQNNGV. The chain's CDR3 is CASSSQGNEQFF. The CDR3 coding sequence is TGTGCCAGCAGCTCCCAGGGTAATGAGCAGTTCTTC.

V usage is TRBV4-1 and J usage is TRBJ2-2; 9 positions match TRBD1. Per the germline V gene, CDR1 is MGHRA and CDR2 is YSYEKL. The CDR3 length is 14 residues. V lost 5 bases and J lost 7; bases outside the gene matches: 5. CDR3 in amino acids: CASSEQGAGGELFF. CDR3 sequence (DNA): TGCGCCAGCAGCGAACAGGGGGCTGGCGGGGAGCTGTTTTTT.

The chain links TRBV10-3 to TRBJ1-1, with a weak D call TRBD1 (5 bases). The CDR3 extends over 12 amino acids. The ends were cut back, 10 bases at V and 0 bases at J, with 9 bases in the middle. Per germline, CDR1 ENHRY and CDR2 SYGVKD. The CDR3, as DNA: TGTGCCACCTCGGGGGTGAACACTGAAGCTTTCTTT. It translates to CATSGVNTEAFF.

The rearrangement links TRBV28 to TRBJ2-1; D is possibly TRBD1 (5 bases). The CDR3 contains 13 residues. The germline CDR1 and CDR2 sequences are MDHEN and SYDVKM. Trimming shortened V by 6 bases and J by 4 bases, and 10 bases separated the two germline ends. CDR3 in DNA: TGTGCCAGCAGCCCCAGGGCTTACAATGAGCAGTTCTTC. The encoded protein is CASSPRAYNEQFF. Full variable domain (remainder filled in from reference TRBV28 and TRBJ2-1): DVKVTQSSRYLVKRTGEKVFLECVQDMDHENMFWYRQDPGLGLRLIYFSYDVKMKEKGDIPEGYSVSREKKERFSLILESASTNQTSMYLCASSPRAYNEQFFGPGTRLTVL.

This chain joins TRBV2 and TRBJ1-1; D ambiguous. This CDR3 comprises 12 residues. V lost 4 bases, J lost 8 bases, and 11 bases lay in between. From germline, CDR1 is SNHLY and CDR2 FYNNEI. The DNA for the CDR3 is TGTGCCAGCAGTGGAAACGGAAGGGAAGCTTTCTTT. Protein sequence: CASSGNGREAFF. The entire variable domain, with the rest obtained from reference TRBV2 and TRBJ1-1, is as follows: EPEVTQTPSHQVTQMGQEVILRCVPISNHLYFYWYRQILGQKVEFLVSFYNNEISEKSEIFDDQFSVERPDGSNFTLKIRSTKLEDSAMYFCASSGNGREAFFGQGTRLTVV.

V usage is TRBV6-4 and J usage is TRBJ1-1; D not resolved. V was cut by 6 bases and J by 5 bases, with 16 bases left in between. In germline, CDR1 is MRHNA, CDR2 SNTAGT. The CDR3 spans 14 residues. CDR3 sequence reads: CASRSNSGWTEAFF. The CDR3, as DNA: TGTGCCAGCAGGAGTAACAGTGGGTGGACTGAAGCTTTCTTT.

This clone was recorded only once. The chain is built from TRBV7-2 and TRBJ2-5; 9 bases align to TRBD2. Germline CDR1 and CDR2: SGHTA and FQGNSA. The length of the CDR3 is 15 residues. Trimming took 7 bases from V and 5 from J; bases not matched to a gene: 11. CDR3 sequence (DNA): TGTGCCAGCACCCAATGGGGACTAGCTGGGGAGACCCAGTACTTC. This gives the protein CASTQWGLAGETQYF.

The chain recombines TRBV7-9 with TRBJ2-4; D is undetermined. The CDR3 contains 14 residues. Germline V gives CDR1 SEHNR, CDR2 FQNEAQ (reference sequence). The V end lost 0 bases, the J end lost 8 bases, and 11 bases lay between the germline ends. The DNA of the CDR3 is TGTGCCAGCAGCTTAGCTTGGCCCTCGGACATTCAGTACTTC. It encodes CASSLAWPSDIQYF.

CDR3: CASSYLQGGEAFF. The CDR3 DNA is TGTGCCAGCAGTTATCTACAGGGTGGTGAAGCTTTCTTT. The V gene is TRBV6-6, the J gene TRBJ1-1; TRBD1 is a possible D gene (6 bases). The germline V gene encodes CDR1 MNHNY and CDR2 SVGAGI (reference sequence). Between the trimmed V and J ends, which lost 3 bases and 7 bases, there was a span of 12 bases. This CDR3 has 13 amino acids.

This chain's CDR3 is CASSVSAGGFYEQYF. DNA of the CDR3: TGTGCCAGCAGCGTATCGGCGGGGGGATTCTACGAGCAGTACTTC. This sequence joins TRBV9 and TRBJ2-7, with 8 bases aligning to TRBD2. Germline CDR1 SGDLS, CDR2 YYNGEE. This CDR3 is 15 amino acids long. The junction had 6 bases not matched to a gene; V was cut back by 1 base and J by 3 bases.

This chain links TRBV5-5 with TRBJ2-2, with TRBD2 as a possible D gene (6 bases). V was clipped by 0 bases and J by 4 bases, with 13 bases between them. The CDR3 is made up of 16 amino acids. Germline V gene lookup returns CDR1 SGHKS and CDR2 YYEKEE (reference sequence). The CDR3, as DNA: TGTGCCAGCAGCTTGGCGGGACGGACTACCACCGGGGAGCTGTTTTTT. Translating gives CASSLAGRTTTGELFF.

The chain links TRBV4-1 to TRBJ2-5; D perhaps matches TRBD1 (5 bases). This CDR3 spans 14 amino acids. With 6 bases removed from V and 2 bases from J, the gap between germline ends came to 13 bases. Looked up from germline, CDR1 is MGHRA and CDR2 is YSYEKL. The CDR3 is CASSDGAGQETQYF. For the CDR3, the DNA is TGCGCCAGCAGTGACGGAGCAGGGCAAGAGACCCAGTACTTC.

The chain combines TRBV6-5 with TRBJ2-2; 12 bases agree with TRBD2. CDR1 is MNHEY, CDR2 SVGAGI, per germline. The CDR3 sequence is 16 residues long. V lost 2 bases and J lost 6; bases outside the gene matches: 4. The CDR3 coding sequence is TGTGCCAGCAGTTACGCTAGCGGGGGGGTTGCCGGGGAGCTGTTTTTT. It yields the protein CASSYASGGVAGELFF.

The chain is built from TRBV19 and TRBJ2-5; 9 bases fit TRBD1. Germline trimming cut 5 bases from V and 4 bases from J; bases unmatched to any gene: 5. Germline CDR1 and CDR2: LNHDA and SQIVND (reference sequence). The CDR3 extends over 14 amino acids. CDR3 loop: CASSPRQGGETQYF. In DNA form, the CDR3 reads TGTGCCAGTAGTCCCCGACAGGGGGGAGAGACCCAGTACTTC.

This chain uses TRBV27 with TRBJ1-5; no definite D call. CDR1 is MNHEY and CDR2 is SMNVEV in the germline V gene (reference sequence). Trimming shortened V by 5 bases and J by 4 bases, and 15 bases separated the two germline ends. This CDR3 has 15 residues. The CDR3 protein is CASSTPRELNQPQHF. The CDR3 region has the DNA TGTGCCAGCAGTACGCCCCGGGAGCTAAATCAGCCCCAGCATTTT.

The chain links TRBV4-2 to TRBJ1-4; 9 bases are shared with TRBD1. Germline-derived CDR1 and CDR2 are LGHNA and YNFKEQ. This CDR3 spans 20 amino acids. The V segment lost 0 bases and the J segment 6 bases; nucleotides outside the gene matches: 17. DNA of the CDR3: TGTGCCAGCAGCCAAGAAACTGTAGGGACAGGGTATATTGGTGATGAAAAACTGTTTTTT. This translates into CASSQETVGTGYIGDEKLFF.

The table lists this clone with a count of one. This rearrangement joins TRBV15 to TRBJ1-1, with TRBD1 matching 7 bases. The CDR3 has 15 amino acids. Trimming took 5 bases from V and 4 from J; bases not matched to a gene: 10. Germline V gene data show CDR1 as LNHNV and CDR2 as YYDKDF (reference sequence). CDR3 region: CATSDRQGDGTEAFF. The CDR3 nucleotides are TGTGCCACCAGCGACCGACAGGGCGACGGCACTGAAGCTTTCTTT.

The V gene is TRBV7-3, the J gene TRBJ2-5; 8 bases map to TRBD2. The CDR3 is made up of 15 amino acids. Germline V gives CDR1 SGHTA, CDR2 FQGTGA. J gave up 4 bases and V 5 bases, and 9 bases lay outside the gene matches. CDR3 in DNA: TGTGCCAGCAGCCCCGGGACGGGGGGGGCAGAGACCCAGTACTTC. Translated: CASSPGTGGAETQYF.

The table lists this clone with a count of one. The chain uses TRBV7-6 and TRBJ2-2, with unresolved D. The CDR3 covers 13 residues. CDR1 and CDR2 (germline): SGHVS, FNYEAQ. Trimming shortened V by 1 base and J by 6 bases, and 6 bases separated the two germline ends. In nucleotides, the CDR3 is TGTGCCAGCAGCTTAGATGCCCCCGGGGAGCTGTTTTTT. This sequence encodes CASSLDAPGELFF.

This chain uses TRBV6-5 with TRBJ2-1, with D hard to call. Germline V lookup: CDR1 MNHEY, CDR2 SVGAGI. The CDR3 totals 11 residues. The germline V and J ends were trimmed by 7 bases and 10 bases, with 11 bases remaining between them. This CDR3 is CASTAGVEQFF. CDR3 DNA sequence: TGTGCCAGCACCGCTGGGGTCGAGCAGTTCTTC.

This sequence joins TRBV4-1 and TRBJ2-3; TRBD1 or TRBD2 may be the D gene (6 bases each). Germline CDR1 reads MGHRA; CDR2 reads YSYEKL. The V gene lost 2 bases and the J gene lost 4 bases, with 16 bases spanning the gap. The CDR3 totals 16 residues. Here the CDR3 DNA reads TGCGCCAGCAGCCAATGGGGGGCCGGGGCCGCAGATACGCAGTATTTT. This translates into CASSQWGAGAADTQYF.

Only one count was recorded for this clone. The chain is built from TRBV5-6 and TRBJ2-7; 7 bases agree with TRBD1. There are 13 residues in the CDR3. J lost 3 bases, V lost 4 bases, and 4 bases had no gene match. The germline CDR1 and CDR2 sequences are SGHDT and YYEEEE. CDR3: CASSTSGGYEQYF. CDR3 bases: TGTGCCAGCAGCACATCAGGGGGCTACGAGCAGTACTTC.

The chain uses TRBV7-8 and TRBJ1-5; tentatively, D is TRBD1 (6 bases). With 5 bases removed from V and 0 bases from J, the gap between germline ends came to 17 bases. CDR1 and CDR2 (germline): SGHVS, FQNEAQ. This CDR3 region has 17 residues. The CDR3 region is CASSPRTGTYSNQPQHF. The CDR3, as DNA: TGTGCCAGCAGCCCCCGCACAGGGACTTATAGCAATCAGCCCCAGCATTTT.

V and J are TRBV9 and TRBJ2-2, with D unresolved. This CDR3 is 12 amino acids long. Germline CDR1 and CDR2: SGDLS and YYNGEE. The V end lost 0 bases, the J end lost 6 bases, and 3 bases lay between the germline ends. DNA for the CDR3: TGTGCCAGCAGCGTAGAGGCCGGGGAGCTGTTTTTT. This translates into CASSVEAGELFF.

This chain connects TRBV6-5 to TRBJ1-1; D remains unclear. The CDR3 is made up of 12 amino acids. The V gene lost 1 base and the J gene lost 3 bases, with 3 bases spanning the gap. The V gene's germline CDR1 is MNHEY and CDR2 SVGAGI. The CDR3 DNA reads TGTGCCAGCAGTTACTTGGACACTGAAGCTTTCTTT. This codes for CASSYLDTEAFF.

The chain links TRBV19 to TRBJ2-2, with D hard to call. Per germline, CDR1 LNHDA and CDR2 SQIVND (reference sequence). This CDR3 has 14 amino acids. The ends were cut back, 4 bases at V and 1 base at J, with 7 bases in the middle. Here the CDR3 reads CASSTLLNTGELFF. Written as DNA, the CDR3 is TGTGCCAGTAGTACGTTATTGAACACCGGGGAGCTGTTTTTT.

The chain has TRBV28 and TRBJ1-1; 8 bases line up with TRBD1. V lost 3 bases to trimming and J lost 1 base; unmatched junction nucleotides: 19. There are 20 residues in the CDR3. Germline loops: CDR1 MDHEN, CDR2 SYDVKM. This CDR3 is CASSFNPLATRQGSNTEAFF. CDR3 sequence (DNA): TGTGCCAGCAGTTTTAACCCCCTCGCCACCCGACAGGGGTCGAACACTGAAGCTTTCTTT.